Below, 14 T cell receptor beta chains from the same sample are listed, as sequenced in a study of Graves' ophthalmopathy and Graves' hyperthyroidism. Transcripts of RNA were the source for amplifying TCR beta CDR3 regions. First-round RT-PCR employed HTBI primers, with a second-round multiplex PCR after it. TCRdb independently ran MiXCR on the multiplex PCR reads; one entry per CDR3 protein. In the table there are 680,000 or so distinct CDR3 sequences, about 24% of which are singletons. Sequenced material: peripheral blood. These receptor sequences come from a woman aged 18-30 years with stable Graves' hyperthyroidism. Some clones in this sample may be carry-over from other donors' samples.

J is TRBJ2-3 and V is TRBV5-1; a weak D match, TRBD2 (5 bases). V was trimmed by 0 bases and J by 3 bases, leaving 11 bases between them. CDR3 size: 15 residues. Germline V gene data show CDR1 as SGHRS and CDR2 as YFSETQ. CDR3 nucleotides: TGCGCCAGCAGCTTGGCCTCCTGGGAGACAGATACGCAGTATTTT. Residues: CASSLASWETDTQYF. Full variable domain (rest looked up from reference TRBV5-1 and TRBJ2-3): KAGVTQTPRYLIKTRGQQVTLSCSPISGHRSVSWYQQTPGQGLQFLFEYFSETQRNKGNFPGRFSGRQFSNSRSEMNVSTLELGDSALYLCASSLASWETDTQYFGPGTRLTVL.

To note about this clonotype: Relative to the germline gene, one junction end is altered; a read error may explain this. This sequence joins TRBV30 and TRBJ1-5; D might be TRBD1 (6 bases). Germline values: CDR1 GTSNPN, CDR2 SVGIG (reference sequence). The CDR3 is made up of 13 amino acids. CDR3 in DNA: TGTGCCTGGACTGGCGGGGGCAATCAGTCCCAGCATTTT. Encoded protein: CAWTGGGNQSQHF.

The V call is TRBV19, the J call TRBJ1-1; the D is unclear. Germline V gene lookup returns CDR1 LNHDA and CDR2 SQIVND (reference sequence). V was clipped by 3 bases and J by 4 bases, with 9 bases between them. There are 13 residues in the CDR3. This CDR3 reads CASSIAGITEAFF. The DNA of the CDR3 is TGTGCCAGTAGTATTGCTGGGATCACTGAAGCTTTCTTT.

This clonotype was seen at least ten times. The rearrangement joins TRBV9 to TRBJ2-7; TRBD1 matches 9 bases. Trimming took 3 bases from V and 1 from J; bases not matched to a gene: 11. Germline CDR1 reads SGDLS; CDR2 reads YYNGEE. The CDR3 contains 17 residues. The CDR3: CASSALPAGTGSYEQYF. CDR3 nucleotides: TGTGCCAGCAGCGCCCTCCCGGCCGGGACAGGGTCCTACGAGCAGTACTTC.

This clonotype occurred many times. The rearrangement uses TRBV28 and TRBJ2-7, with D perhaps matching TRBD1 (6 bases). Germline assignment: CDR1 MDHEN and CDR2 SYDVKM. The CDR3 sequence is 14 residues long. V shed 8 bases and J shed 0 bases, with 14 bases lying between them. The CDR3 here is CASGSRGRSYEQYF. CDR3 in DNA: TGTGCCAGCGGCTCCAGGGGCCGCTCCTACGAGCAGTACTTC. Drawing the rest from reference TRBV28 and TRBJ2-7, the complete variable domain is DVKVTQSSRYLVKRTGEKVFLECVQDMDHENMFWYRQDPGLGLRLIYFSYDVKMKEKGDIPEGYSVSREKKERFSLILESASTNQTSMYLCASGSRGRSYEQYFGPGTRLTVT.

This clonotype was detected ten times or more. The chain recombines TRBV7-2 with TRBJ2-2; D unclear. Between the trimmed V and J ends, which lost 2 bases and 4 bases, there was a span of 11 bases. The CDR3 spans 15 residues. CDR1 is SGHTA, CDR2 FQGNSA, per germline. The CDR3 DNA sequence: TGTGCCAGCAGCTTAAGGCGGAAACCCACCGGGGAGCTGTTTTTT. The encoded protein is CASSLRRKPTGELFF. Drawing the rest from reference TRBV7-2 and TRBJ2-2, the complete variable domain is GAGVSQSPSNKVTEKGKDVELRCDPISGHTALYWYRQSLGQGLEFLIYFQGNSAPDKSGLPSDRFSAERTGGSVSTLTIQRTQQEDSAVYLCASSLRRKPTGELFFGEGSRLTVL.

This clonotype was detected ten times or more. V and J are TRBV2 and TRBJ2-4, with a weak D call TRBD2 (6 bases). This CDR3 is built from 14 residues. The ends were cut back, 6 bases at V and 8 bases at J, with 17 bases in the middle. Germline CDR1 is SNHLY and CDR2 is FYNNEI. CDR3 in DNA: TGTGCCAGCAGGAGACTAGTTATCGAGGACATTCAGTACTTC. Its protein is CASRRLVIEDIQYF.

This clonotype was detected many times. The gene calls are TRBV19 and TRBJ2-7; D is perhaps TRBD1 (5 bases). Trimming left V 1 base short and J 4 bases short, with 14 bases between. This CDR3 is 15 amino acids long. Per the germline V gene, CDR1 is LNHDA and CDR2 is SQIVND (reference sequence). CDR3 amino acids: CASSIVGHLIYEQYF. The CDR3 DNA reads TGTGCCAGTAGTATAGTAGGACACTTAATATACGAGCAGTACTTC.

This chain uses TRBV6-5 with TRBJ2-7; 10 nucleotides align to TRBD2. The CDR3 covers 15 residues. In germline, CDR1 is MNHEY, CDR2 SVGAGI. J gave up 3 bases and V 0 bases, and 2 bases lay outside the gene matches. CDR3 DNA: TGTGCCAGCAGTTACTCCCCTAGCGGGAGCTACGAGCAGTACTTC. Protein sequence: CASSYSPSGSYEQYF.

This clonotype was detected ten times or more. V and J are TRBV20-1 and TRBJ2-5, with TRBD2 matching 7 bases. Per germline, CDR1 DFQATT and CDR2 SNEGSKA (reference sequence). CDR3 length: 13 residues. Trimming removed 6 bases from V and 4 bases from J; junction bases left unmatched: 8. CDR3 sequence (DNA): TGCAGTGCGCAAATAGCGGGTCGAGAGACCCAGTACTTC. This sequence encodes CSAQIAGRETQYF.

Ten or more counts support this clonotype. The chain combines TRBV10-3 with TRBJ2-5; TRBD2 agrees at 8 bases. J gave up 4 bases and V 4 bases, and 5 bases lay outside the gene matches. This CDR3 spans 14 amino acids. Germline assignment: CDR1 ENHRY and CDR2 SYGVKD. CDR3 sequence reads: CAISGTSFGETQYF. As DNA, the CDR3 is TGTGCCATCAGTGGGACTAGCTTTGGAGAGACCCAGTACTTC.

The chain recombines TRBV3-1 with TRBJ2-4; 8 positions agree with TRBD2. CDR3 length: 16 amino acids. Losses at the gene ends were 4 bases for V and 9 bases for J; bases not matched to a gene: 14. The germline CDR1 and CDR2 sequences are LGHDT and YNNKEL (reference sequence). This CDR3 reads CASSPRSGSREGIQYF. The CDR3 DNA follows: TGTGCCAGCAGCCCGCGGAGCGGGAGCAGGGAAGGCATTCAGTACTTC.

This clonotype was counted at least ten times. The chain combines TRBV6-1 with TRBJ2-7; D unresolved. The germline V and J ends were trimmed by 2 bases and 2 bases, with 19 bases remaining between them. The CDR3 is 17 residues long. Germline values: CDR1 MNHNS, CDR2 SASEGT. The CDR3 loop reads CASSERGNPILTYEQYF. The CDR3 coding sequence is TGTGCCAGCAGTGAACGCGGAAACCCTATACTAACCTACGAGCAGTACTTC.

This clonotype was counted ten times or more. This chain joins TRBV12-3 or TRBV12-4 and TRBJ2-4, with TRBD1 matching 8 bases. The CDR3 runs to 19 residues. V lost 1 base, J lost 1 base, and 12 bases stayed unmatched. This CDR3 reads CASSLEAGGLGEAKNIQYF. The CDR3 region has the DNA TGTGCCAGCAGTTTAGAGGCAGGGGGCTTAGGGGAGGCCAAAAACATTCAGTACTTC.